This T cell receptor (beta chain) was observed in a study of CD8 T cells in ankylosing spondylitis. Whole-study results and caveats: As for the disease-linked clones, they showed a CD8+ phenotype and occurred at relatively low frequencies in peripheral blood. Seven or eight highly homologous variants made up a TCR beta motif, and this motif appeared characteristic of ankylosing spondylitis blood. The authors reported significant enrichment of disease-linked clones in matched ankylosing spondylitis synovial fluid.

Trimming cost V 0 bases and J 7 bases; bases outside gene matches: 18. There are 19 residues in the CDR3. Germline V lookup: CDR1 MGHRA, CDR2 YSYEKL. About this clonotype itself: Its antigen is currently unknown.

Making the TCR beta libraries involved quantitative 5'-RACE with molecular barcodes. TCRdb re-called the 5' RACE reads with MiXCR, one entry per CDR3 protein. Of 200,000 to 250,000 distinct CDR3 sequences listed, about 18% are singletons. The sequence was collected from a male donor with ankylosing spondylitis. Source material: blood, either unsorted or a sorted T cell fraction (not recorded which). This chain links TRBV4-1 with TRBJ2-1; 7 nucleotides line up with TRBD2. The CDR3: CASSQDPAGVAPANNEQFF. The CDR3 DNA reads as TGCGCCAGCAGCCAAGATCCGGCGGGAGTAGCCCCAGCCAATAATGAGCAGTTCTTC.